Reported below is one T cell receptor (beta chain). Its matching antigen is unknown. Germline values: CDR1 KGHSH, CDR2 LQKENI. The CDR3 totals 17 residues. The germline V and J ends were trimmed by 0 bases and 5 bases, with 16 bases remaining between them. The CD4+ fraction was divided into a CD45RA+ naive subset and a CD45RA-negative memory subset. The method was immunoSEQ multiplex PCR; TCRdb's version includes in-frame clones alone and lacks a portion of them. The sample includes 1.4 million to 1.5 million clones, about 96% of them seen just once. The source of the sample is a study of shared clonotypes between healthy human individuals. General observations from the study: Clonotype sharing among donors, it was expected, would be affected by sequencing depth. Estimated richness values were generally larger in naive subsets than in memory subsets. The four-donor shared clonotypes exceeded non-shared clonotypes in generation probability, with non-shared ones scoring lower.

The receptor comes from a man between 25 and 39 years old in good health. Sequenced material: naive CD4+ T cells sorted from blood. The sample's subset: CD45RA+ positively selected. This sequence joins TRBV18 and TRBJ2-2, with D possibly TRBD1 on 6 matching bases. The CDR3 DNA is TGTGCCAGCTCACCACCCTCCCCAGGGGCGAGAACCGGGGAGCTGTTTTTT. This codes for CASSPPSPGARTGELFF.